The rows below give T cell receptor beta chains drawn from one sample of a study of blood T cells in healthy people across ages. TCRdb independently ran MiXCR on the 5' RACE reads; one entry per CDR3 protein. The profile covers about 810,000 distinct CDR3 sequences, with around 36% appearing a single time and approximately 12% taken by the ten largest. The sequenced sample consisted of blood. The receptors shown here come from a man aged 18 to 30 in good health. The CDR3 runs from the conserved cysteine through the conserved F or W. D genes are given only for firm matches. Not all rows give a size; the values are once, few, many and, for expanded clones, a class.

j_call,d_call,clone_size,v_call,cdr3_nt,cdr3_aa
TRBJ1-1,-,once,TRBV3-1,TGTGCCAGCAGCCAAGAGGGAGGGGGAGAGAACACTGAAGCTTTCTTT,CASSQEGGGENTEAFF
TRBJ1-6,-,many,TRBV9,TGTGCCAGCAGCGGTGAGGGACCGAAGTCACCCCTCCACTTT,CASSGEGPKSPLHF
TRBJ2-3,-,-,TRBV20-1,TGCAGTGCTAGGTCGGACGGAGGAGGGGCAGATACGCAGTATTTT,CSARSDGGGADTQYF
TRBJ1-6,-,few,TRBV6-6,TGTGCCAGCAGTTACAGAGGGGCTGAGAATTCACCCCTCCACTTT,CASSYRGAENSPLHF
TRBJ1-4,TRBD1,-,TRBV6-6,TGTGCCAGCAGACAGGGGGCTGGCGAAAAACTGTTTTTT,CASRQGAGEKLFF
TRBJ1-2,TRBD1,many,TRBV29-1,TGCAGCGTGGGGACAGACGACTATGGCTACACCTTC,CSVGTDDYGYTF
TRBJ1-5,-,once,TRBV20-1,TGCAGTGCCCCCAGAGGGGATTATAGCAATCAGCCCCAGCATTTT,CSAPRGDYSNQPQHF
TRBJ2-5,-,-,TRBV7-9,TGTGCCAGCAGCTCCACATCTAAATCCTACAATGAGCAGTACTTC,CASSSTSKSYNEQYF
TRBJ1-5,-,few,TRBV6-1,TGTGCCAGCAGTGGGTCATACACCGATCAGCCCCAGCATTTT,CASSGSYTDQPQHF
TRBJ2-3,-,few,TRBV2,TGTGCTTTTTCGCCCGGGACAGATACGCAGTATTTT,CAFSPGTDTQYF
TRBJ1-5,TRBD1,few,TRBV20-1,TGCAGTGCTAGGACAGGGCATAGCAATCAGCCCCAGCATTTT,CSARTGHSNQPQHF
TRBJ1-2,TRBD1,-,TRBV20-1,TGCAGTGCGGCATACCCGGGACAGGGAATACATGGCTACACCTTC,CSAAYPGQGIHGYTF
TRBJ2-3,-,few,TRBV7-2,TGTGCCAGCAGCTTAACGGGGGACGCCCCGTCAGATACGCAGTATTTT,CASSLTGDAPSDTQYF
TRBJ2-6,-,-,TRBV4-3,TGCGCCAGCAGCCAAGATTCCGTAACGACTGGGGCCAACGTCCTGACTTTC,CASSQDSVTTGANVLTF
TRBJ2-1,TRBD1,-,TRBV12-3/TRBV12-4,TGTGCCAGCAGGAGGACAGGGCATCTGTACAATGAGCAGTTCTTC,CASRRTGHLYNEQFF
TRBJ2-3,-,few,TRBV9,TGTGCCAGCAGCCCCCGGAGTAGCGTCGTAGTCACAGATACGCAGTATTTT,CASSPRSSVVVTDTQYF
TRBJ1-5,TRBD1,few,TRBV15,TGTGCCACCAGCAGAGTACGCGGAACAGGGGGCTACCAGCCCCAGCATTTT,CATSRVRGTGGYQPQHF
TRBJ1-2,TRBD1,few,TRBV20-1,TGCAGTGCTGGAACAGGGGTAGATGGCTACACCTTC,CSAGTGVDGYTF
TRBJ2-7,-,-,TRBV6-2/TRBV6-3,TGTGCCAGCAGTATTACCGGGACATTTCCCTCCTACGAGCAGTACTTC,CASSITGTFPSYEQYF
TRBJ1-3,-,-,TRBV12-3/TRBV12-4,TGTGCCAGCAGTTTAACGGCGGCGGCAGTCTCTGGAAACACCATATATTTT,CASSLTAAAVSGNTIYF
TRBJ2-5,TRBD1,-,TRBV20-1,TGCAGTGCTAGAGATAGGGGACAGGGTGGCAAGACCCAGTACTTC,CSARDRGQGGKTQYF
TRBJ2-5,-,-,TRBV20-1,TGCAGTGCTAGAGCTGGGTCTGAGACCCAGTACTTC,CSARAGSETQYF
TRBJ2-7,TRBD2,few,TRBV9,TGTGCCAGCAGCCCCGCCGGAAGCGGGGGGTACGAGCAGTACTTC,CASSPAGSGGYEQYF
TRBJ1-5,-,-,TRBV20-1,TGCAGTGCTAAACGGCACAACCAGCCCCAGCATTTT,CSAKRHNQPQHF
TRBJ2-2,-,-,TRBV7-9,TGTGCCAGCAGCCCCGGGACACCTAACACCGGGGAGCTGTTTTTT,CASSPGTPNTGELFF
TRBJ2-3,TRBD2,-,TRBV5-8,TGTGCCAGCAGCTTGGAAGGGACTAGCGGCACAGATACGCAGTATTTT,CASSLEGTSGTDTQYF
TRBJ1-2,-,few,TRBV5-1,TGCGCCAGCAGCTTGAGGCTGGGGCGAGACTATGGCTACACCTTC,CASSLRLGRDYGYTF
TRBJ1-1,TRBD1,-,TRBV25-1,TGTGCCAGAGAGCAGGGGGGGCGGGAAACTTTCTTT,CAREQGGRETFF
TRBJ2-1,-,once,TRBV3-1,TGTGCCAGCAGCCAAGATAACGAGTCTGAGCAGTTCTTC,CASSQDNESEQFF
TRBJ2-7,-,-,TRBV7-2,TGTGCCAGCAGCTACCGGACCTCGGGGAACCACGAGCAGTACTTC,CASSYRTSGNHEQYF
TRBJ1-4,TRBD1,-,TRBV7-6,TGTGCCAGCAGCTCGGGACAGGGCTGGGAAAAACTGTTTTTT,CASSSGQGWEKLFF
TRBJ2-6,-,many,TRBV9,TGTGCCAGCAGCGCCAGGACCGGCCTTATGGACTCTGGGGCCAACGTCCTGACTTTC,CASSARTGLMDSGANVLTF
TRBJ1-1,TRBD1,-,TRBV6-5,TGTGCCAGCACCCGGACAGGGAGGGGCACTGAAGCTTTCTTT,CASTRTGRGTEAFF
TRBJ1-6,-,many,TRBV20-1,TGCAGTGCTAGAAAGGGGGAAATAGGTTCACCCCTCCACTTT,CSARKGEIGSPLHF
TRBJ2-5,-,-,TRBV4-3,TGCGCCAGCAGCCAAGATGGGCGTTCCCAAGAGACCCGGTACTTC,CASSQDGRSQETRYF
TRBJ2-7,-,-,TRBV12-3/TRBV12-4,TGTGCCAGCAGTCAAGGGGCGACTCTTCCGTACTTC,CASSQGATLPYF
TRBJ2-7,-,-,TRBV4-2,TGTGCCAGCAGCCAAGTGAGACAGGAGACCTACAATGAGCAGTACTTC,CASSQVRQETYNEQYF
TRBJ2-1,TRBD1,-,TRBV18,TGTGCCAGCTCAACACAGGGGGCGCGAGATGAGCAGTTCTTC,CASSTQGARDEQFF
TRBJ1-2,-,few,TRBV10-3,TGTGCCATCAGTGAGTCAGGGTCGGCGGCAACCTATGGCTACACCTTC,CAISESGSAATYGYTF
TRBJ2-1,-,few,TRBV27,TGTGCCAGCAGTTTGCGACAGCACAATGAGCAGTTCTTC,CASSLRQHNEQFF
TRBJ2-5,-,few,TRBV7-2,TGTGCCAGCAGCTTAGTACCGGGGGCGCGTGAGACCCAGTACTTC,CASSLVPGARETQYF